This T cell receptor (beta chain) was found in a study of blood T cell repertoires in COVID-19. TCRdb's table, derived via immunoSEQ multiplex PCR, lists solely in-frame clones and lacks some. The table includes some 130,000 clones, 80% to 90% detected once. Recovered Cohort 3 donors showed two negative PCRs, clearance, or symptom resolution. Deletions cut 3 bases from V and 8 bases from J, with 13 bases between. The CDR3 has 13 residues. CDR1 and CDR2 (germline): LGHDT, YNNKEL (reference sequence). The sample taken for sequencing was PBMCs or T cells enriched from blood (not recorded which). The receptor comes from a woman between 45 and 60 years old who had recovered from COVID-19. The genes are TRBV3-1 (or the pseudogene TRBV3-2) and TRBJ1-2; D call uncertain. The CDR3 sequence is CASSQFELEGYTF. CDR3 DNA: TGTGCCAGCAGCCAGTTTGAGTTGGAGGGCTACACCTTC.